A single sample gave rise to the 8 T cell receptor beta chains below, sequenced in a study of blood T cell repertoires in COVID-19. Sequencing used immunoSEQ multiplex PCR; TCRdb keeps in-frame clones, though not all of them. The top ten clones hold roughly 17% of a sample with around 28,000 clones, around 85% of them seen once. Input material: peripheral blood. These receptors were collected from a human donor in a cohort sampled during active COVID-19.

This chain uses TRBV6-5 with TRBJ1-2; TRBD1 might be the D (5 bases). This CDR3 region has 12 residues. Between the trimmed V and J ends, which lost 6 bases and 6 bases, there was a span of 11 bases. Germline CDR1 and CDR2: MNHEY and SVGAGI. The CDR3 sequence: CASRTGGHGYTF. CDR3 bases: TGTGCCAGCAGGACCGGGGGTCATGGCTACACCTTC.

This clone showed up just a few times. This sequence joins TRBV6-2 or TRBV6-3 and TRBJ2-7; D may be TRBD2 (7 bases). This CDR3 contains 14 residues. The V and J ends lost 5 bases and 4 bases respectively, with 15 bases between them. Germline V lookup: CDR1 MNHEY, CDR2 SVGEGT. CDR3 sequence reads: CASSGEGGPYEQYF. CDR3 coding DNA: TGTGCCAGCAGTGGTGAGGGGGGGCCTTACGAGCAGTACTTC.

J is TRBJ2-1 and V is TRBV2; TRBD2 matches at 7 bases. The V segment lost 5 bases and the J segment 0 bases; nucleotides outside the gene matches: 4. The CDR3 totals 15 residues. From germline, CDR1 is SNHLY and CDR2 FYNNEI. CDR3 residues: CASSPGGSSYNEQFF. In DNA, the CDR3 is TGTGCCAGCAGTCCCGGGGGGAGCTCCTACAATGAGCAGTTCTTC. Full variable domain (outside the CDR3, taken from reference TRBV2 and TRBJ2-1): EPEVTQTPSHQVTQMGQEVILRCVPISNHLYFYWYRQILGQKVEFLVSFYNNEISEKSEIFDDQFSVERPDGSNFTLKIRSTKLEDSAMYFCASSPGGSSYNEQFFGPGTRLTVL.

The chain joins TRBV6-2 or TRBV6-3 to TRBJ1-1; D might be TRBD1 (5 bases). V was trimmed by 5 bases and J by 2 bases, leaving 12 bases between them. Germline V gene lookup returns CDR1 MNHEY and CDR2 SVGEGT. There are 14 residues in the CDR3. The CDR3 DNA is TGTGCCAGCAGTCGGAGGGGACTTAACACTGAAGCTTTCTTT. This encodes CASSRRGLNTEAFF.

The rearrangement links TRBV9 to TRBJ1-5; 9 bases agree with TRBD1. The CDR3 covers 15 residues. Germline values: CDR1 SGDLS, CDR2 YYNGEE. Unmatched junction bases numbered 7, after V lost 3 bases and J lost 6 bases. The CDR3 DNA follows: TGTGCCAGCAGCGCTACAGGGGGCGGCGGTCAGCCCCAGCATTTT. It yields the protein CASSATGGGGQPQHF.

This clone showed up just once. This chain joins TRBV29-1 and TRBJ1-4; tentative D call: TRBD1 (5 bases). V lost 7 bases to trimming and J lost 0 bases, with 6 bases between them. In germline, CDR1 is SQVTM, CDR2 ANQGSEA. The CDR3 is 12 amino acids. The chain's CDR3 is CSATATNEKLFF. DNA for the CDR3: TGCAGCGCGACAGCAACTAATGAAAAACTGTTTTTT.

The gene calls are TRBV5-1 and TRBJ1-3, with D hard to call. Trimming took 1 base from V and 2 from J, leaving 10 bases between them. Looked up from germline, CDR1 is SGHRS and CDR2 is YFSETQ. This CDR3 comprises 15 residues. The CDR3 protein is CASSLMPSTGNTIYF. DNA of the CDR3: TGCGCCAGCAGCTTGATGCCGTCTACTGGAAACACCATATATTTT.

V is TRBV11-2 and J is TRBJ2-5, with TRBD2 matching 13 bases. Germline V gives CDR1 SGHAT, CDR2 FQNNGV. V lost 5 bases to trimming and J lost 7 bases; unmatched junction nucleotides: 10. The CDR3 is 16 residues long. Here the CDR3 reads CASSPRLAGGIRTQYF. In DNA, the CDR3 is TGTGCCAGCAGCCCGAGACTAGCGGGGGGAATTAGGACCCAGTACTTC.